This TCR beta chain was identified during a study of early stage breast cancer tumors. Study as a whole: Invasive lobular carcinomas made up about 30% of the 12 ER+/PR+/HER2- tumors.

The CDR3 spans 14 residues. The germline gives CDR1 SGHDT, CDR2 YYEEEE. The ends lost 0 bases at V and 4 bases at J; junction bases unmatched: 1. Here immunoSEQ multiplex PCR was the method, and the copy in TCRdb shows in-frame clones only, minus some. The repertoire has 55,000 to 70,000 clones, approximately 84% of them found once; the top ten carry about 4.8%. The sequenced sample was blood. This chain uses TRBV5-6 with TRBJ2-3, with 8 bases that match TRBD2. This clonotype originated in a person aged 35 to 50 with breast cancer. CDR3: CASSLGAGADTQYF. CDR3 in DNA: TGTGCCAGCAGCTTGGGAGCGGGAGCAGATACGCAGTATTTT.